This entry describes one TCR beta chain. No antigen is known for it. This record comes from a study of CD8+ T cells in alopecia areata. CDR1 and CDR2 from the germline V gene are KGHSH and LQKENI. CDR3 length equals 15 residues. The ends lost 6 bases at V and 1 base at J; junction bases unmatched: 7. Following extraction, RNA underwent reverse transcription to cDNA, which served as the sequencing template. Repertoires were generated with immunoSEQ multiplex PCR, while TCRdb's copy carries only in-frame clones and drops some. There are 130,000 or so clones in the sample; approximately 90% occur only once, and over 10% lies in the top ten. Points from the study as a whole: For lesional scalp, especially alopecia totalis/universalis, clonality was higher than in normal scalp.

As for treatment: oral pan-JAK inhibitor, 5-10 mg twice daily. Peripheral blood and lesional scalp punch biopsies came from alopecia areata patients. This sequence was found in a human donor with alopecia areata. This sequence joins TRBV18 and TRBJ2-5; TRBD1 aligns across 8 bases. The source material was CD8+ T cells sorted from blood, sampled at week 4, from a patient treated with tofacitinib. The CDR3 coding sequence is TGTGCCAGCTCGGGGGACAGGATGCTCCAAGAGACCCAGTACTTC. It translates to CASSGDRMLQETQYF.